The 8 T cell receptor beta chains below were found in one sample sequenced in a study of blood T cell repertoires in COVID-19. Produced via immunoSEQ multiplex PCR; TCRdb's table is partial and in-frame only. This sample yields 20,000 to 25,000 clones, of which about 91% are seen a single time; around 7% belongs to the top ten. Sequencing input: peripheral blood. The receptors come from a man between 65 and 85 years old with active COVID-19.

The chain uses TRBV28 and TRBJ1-1; no definite D call. Germline CDR1 reads MDHEN; CDR2 reads SYDVKM. Between the trimmed V and J ends, which lost 0 bases and 0 bases, there was a span of 8 bases. This CDR3 has 15 residues. The CDR3 loop is CASSLWAGMNTEAFF. The CDR3 region has the DNA TGTGCCAGCAGTTTATGGGCAGGAATGAACACTGAAGCTTTCTTT.

The J gene is TRBJ2-5, the V gene TRBV12-3 or TRBV12-4; tentatively, D is TRBD1 (5 bases). V dropped 2 bases and J dropped 2 bases, with 6 bases sitting between them. The CDR3 consists of 13 residues. The CDR3 reads CASSLSGQETQYF. The CDR3 bases are TGTGCCAGCAGTTTATCAGGGCAAGAGACCCAGTACTTC.

V and J are TRBV3-1 (or the pseudogene TRBV3-2) and TRBJ1-1, with D possibly being TRBD1 (6 bases). From germline, CDR1 is LGHDT and CDR2 YNNKEL (reference sequence). The CDR3 contains 13 residues. V lost 5 bases to trimming and J lost 6 bases, with 13 bases between them. CDR3: CASSNIQGSEAFF. The CDR3 DNA reads as TGTGCCAGCAGCAATATACAGGGCTCTGAAGCTTTCTTT.

The chain carries TRBV6-5 and TRBJ2-7; 12 bases agree with TRBD2. Germline V gene data show CDR1 as MNHEY and CDR2 as SVGAGI. The CDR3 is 15 amino acids. The J segment lost 10 bases and the V segment lost 2 bases, leaving 9 bases of the junction unmatched. The CDR3: CASSYDSSGRASQYF. The CDR3 DNA sequence: TGTGCCAGCAGTTACGATTCTAGCGGGAGGGCCAGCCAGTACTTC.

This clone was seen just once. This sequence joins TRBV18 and TRBJ2-2; D uncertain. Germline lookup yields CDR1 KGHSH and CDR2 LQKENI. The length of the CDR3 is 16 residues. Deletions cut 2 bases from V and 4 bases from J, with 14 bases between. The chain's CDR3 is CASSPEVSMVTGELFF. CDR3 sequence (DNA): TGTGCCAGCTCACCAGAGGTGTCGATGGTCACCGGGGAGCTGTTTTTT.

The chain joins TRBV5-5 to TRBJ2-1; 10 bases are a match to TRBD2. Germline V CDR1 and CDR2: SGHKS, YYEKEE (reference sequence). CDR3 length: 16 residues. After removal of 5 bases from V and 9 bases from J, the junction contained 14 bases not matched to a gene. The CDR3 here is CASSPTTSGWGGEQFF. The DNA of the CDR3 is TGTGCCAGCAGTCCCACGACTAGCGGGTGGGGAGGTGAGCAGTTCTTC.

The V call is TRBV29-1, the J call TRBJ1-2; no reliable D call. Trimming stripped 2 bases from V and 8 bases from J, with 21 bases between. CDR1 and CDR2 from the germline V gene are SQVTM and ANQGSEA. This CDR3 comprises 15 residues. Here the CDR3 reads CSVELVPARREGYTF. CDR3 bases: TGCAGCGTTGAATTGGTACCGGCCCGGCGGGAAGGCTACACCTTC.

This rearrangement joins TRBV2 to TRBJ2-7; TRBD1 matches 11 bases. Germline values: CDR1 SNHLY, CDR2 FYNNEI. Losses at the gene ends were 6 bases for V and 2 bases for J; bases not matched to a gene: 6. This CDR3 has 15 residues. CDR3 loop: CASRLGTGGAYEQYF. DNA for the CDR3: TGTGCCAGCAGGCTAGGGACAGGGGGGGCCTACGAGCAGTACTTC.